The clone carrying this T cell receptor beta chain has a count of ten or more. As yet, its antigen is unknown. These data belong to a study of breast tumors, draining lymph nodes, adjacent tissues. Findings and limits, study-wide: Tumor T cell lymph node origin was a supported hypothesis, not proven. Compared with basal-like, luminal-like tumors shared significantly more repertoire with nontumor tissue. The data were judged consistent with most tumor T cells coming from lymph node and expanding in tumor.

Samples came from axillary lymph nodes draining the breast cancer. One entry per CDR3 protein, called by TCRdb with MiXCR from the multiplex PCR reads. The data show approximately 230,000 distinct CDR3 sequences, under 40% seen once. The CDR3 is made up of 14 amino acids. The V end lost 3 bases, the J end lost 0 bases, and 9 bases lay between the germline ends. The sample consisted of axillary lymph node tissue. The chain uses TRBV12-3 or TRBV12-4 and TRBJ2-7; D unresolved. The clonotype was recovered from a female donor with breast cancer. Some clones in this sample may be carry-over from other donors' samples. As DNA, the CDR3 is TGTGCCAGCAGTTTGAGTCGCGGCTCCTACGAGCAGTACTTC. It specifies CASSLSRGSYEQYF.